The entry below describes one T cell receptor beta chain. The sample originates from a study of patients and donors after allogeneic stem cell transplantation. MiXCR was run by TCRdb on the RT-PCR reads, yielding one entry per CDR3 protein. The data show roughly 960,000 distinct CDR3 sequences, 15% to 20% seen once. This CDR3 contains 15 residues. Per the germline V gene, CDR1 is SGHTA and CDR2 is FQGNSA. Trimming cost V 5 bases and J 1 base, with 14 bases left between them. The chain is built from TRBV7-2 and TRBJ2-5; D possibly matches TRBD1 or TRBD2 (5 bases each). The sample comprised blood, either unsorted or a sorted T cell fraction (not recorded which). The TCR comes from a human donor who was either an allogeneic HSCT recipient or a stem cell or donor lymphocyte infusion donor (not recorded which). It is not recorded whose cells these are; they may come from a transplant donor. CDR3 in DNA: TGTGCCAGCAGCCCTACGGGACGTACCCAAGAGACCCAGTACTTC. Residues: CASSPTGRTQETQYF.